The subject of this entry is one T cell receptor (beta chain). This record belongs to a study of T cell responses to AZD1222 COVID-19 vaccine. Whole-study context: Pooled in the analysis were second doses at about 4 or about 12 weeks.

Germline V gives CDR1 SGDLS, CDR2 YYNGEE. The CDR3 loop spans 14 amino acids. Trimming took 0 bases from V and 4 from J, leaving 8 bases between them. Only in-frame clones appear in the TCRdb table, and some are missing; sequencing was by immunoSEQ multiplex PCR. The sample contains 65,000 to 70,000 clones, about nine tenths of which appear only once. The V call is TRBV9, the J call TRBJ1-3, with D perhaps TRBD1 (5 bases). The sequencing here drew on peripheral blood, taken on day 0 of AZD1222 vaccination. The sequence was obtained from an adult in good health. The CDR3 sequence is CASSVERDGNTIYF. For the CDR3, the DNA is TGTGCCAGCAGCGTAGAGAGGGACGGAAACACCATATATTTT.